These 24 T cell receptor beta chains originate from one sample sequenced in a study of blood T cell repertoires in COVID-19. Clones were read by immunoSEQ multiplex PCR, and TCRdb kept only the in-frame ones, dropping some. Here the sample spans approximately 300,000 clones, about 85% being singletons. The sequenced sample consisted of peripheral blood. Receptors originate from a human donor with COVID-19, enrolled during active disease. The donor label of this sample is uncertain.

This chain joins TRBV4-3 and TRBJ2-5; perhaps TRBD1 as D (5 bases). V was trimmed by 2 bases and J by 3 bases, leaving 16 bases between them. From germline, CDR1 is LGHNA and CDR2 YSLEER. CDR3 length: 16 residues. This chain's CDR3 is CASSQWIGAGEETQYF. CDR3 sequence (DNA): TGCGCCAGCAGCCAATGGATAGGGGCTGGCGAAGAGACCCAGTACTTC.

The table lists this clone with a few counts. This chain uses TRBV28 with TRBJ1-1; D is possibly TRBD1 (6 bases). The CDR3 is 14 amino acids. The V end lost 5 bases, the J end lost 1 base, and 11 bases lay between the germline ends. CDR1 MDHEN and CDR2 SYDVKM come from the germline V gene. CDR3 sequence (DNA): TGTGCCAGCAGTACTGGACAGAGGAACACTGAAGCTTTCTTT. Its protein is CASSTGQRNTEAFF.

The gene calls are TRBV7-9 and TRBJ1-2; D gene uncertain. The V gene's germline CDR1 is SEHNR and CDR2 FQNEAQ (reference sequence). The CDR3 sequence is 15 residues long. V was trimmed by 3 bases and J by 2 bases, leaving 13 bases between them. CDR3 DNA sequence: TGTGCCAGCAGCTTGCGGTCGGCGTCCAACTATGGCTACACCTTC. Translated: CASSLRSASNYGYTF. Together with reference TRBV7-9 and TRBJ1-2, the CDR3 gives the full variable domain: DTGVSQNPRHKITKRGQNVTFRCDPISEHNRLYWYRQTLGQGPEFLTYFQNEAQLEKSRLLSDRFSAERPKGSFSTLEIQRTEQGDSAMYLCASSLRSASNYGYTFGSGTRLTVV.

The gene calls are TRBV29-1 and TRBJ1-5; 7 bases align to TRBD1. J was trimmed by 5 bases and V by 2 bases; bases with no gene match: 6. CDR1 is SQVTM, CDR2 ANQGSEA, per germline. There are 14 residues in the CDR3. The CDR3: CSVEWGDSDQPQHF. The CDR3 region has the DNA TGCAGCGTTGAATGGGGGGACAGTGATCAGCCCCAGCATTTT.

The J gene is TRBJ1-3, the V gene TRBV3-1 (or the pseudogene TRBV3-2); 7 bases map to TRBD1. The CDR3 sequence is 16 residues long. V lost 1 base to trimming and J lost 2 bases; unmatched junction nucleotides: 5. Germline-derived CDR1 and CDR2 are LGHDT and YNNKEL (reference sequence). In nucleotides, the CDR3 is TGTGCCAGCAGCCAAGGGCTAGGGGGCACTGGAAACACCATATATTTT. Protein product: CASSQGLGGTGNTIYF.

The gene calls are TRBV9 and TRBJ2-2; D gene uncertain. The CDR3 spans 15 residues. V was cut by 3 bases and J by 1 base, with 10 bases left in between. Germline V gene data show CDR1 as SGDLS and CDR2 as YYNGEE. The DNA of the CDR3 is TGTGCCAGCAGCGGTGACACGCGGAACACCGGGGAGCTGTTTTTT. Encoded protein: CASSGDTRNTGELFF. Combining the CDR3 with reference TRBV9 and TRBJ2-2 gives the whole variable domain DSGVTQTPKHLITATGQRVTLRCSPRSGDLSVYWYQQSLDQGLQFLIQYYNGEERAKGNILERFSAQQFPDLHSELNLSSLELGDSALYFCASSGDTRNTGELFFGEGSRLTVL.

The chain carries TRBV28 and TRBJ2-5, with 9 bases fitting TRBD1. The CDR3 loop spans 15 amino acids. The V and J ends lost 5 bases and 3 bases, in that order; junction bases with no gene match: 7. Germline assignment: CDR1 MDHEN and CDR2 SYDVKM. CDR3 nucleotides: TGTGCCAGCAGTCCCTTACAGGGGGCCGAAGAGACCCAGTACTTC. Translating it yields CASSPLQGAEETQYF.

This chain uses TRBV28 with TRBJ1-2; maybe TRBD1 (5 bases). The germline V gene has CDR1 MDHEN and CDR2 SYDVKM. The CDR3 has 14 amino acids. V was clipped by 6 bases and J by 2 bases, with 13 bases between them. The CDR3 DNA sequence: TGTGCCAGCAGCATAGGACATTCCAACTATGGCTACACCTTC. It encodes CASSIGHSNYGYTF.

The V and J genes are TRBV15 and TRBJ1-4, with TRBD1 as a possible D gene (5 bases). The CDR3 runs 17 residues. V lost 0 bases and J 2 bases, leaving 13 bases between the germline ends. Germline V gene lookup returns CDR1 LNHNV and CDR2 YYDKDF (reference sequence). This CDR3 is CATSRDGVGGTNEKLFF. Here the CDR3 DNA reads TGTGCCACCAGCAGAGACGGTGTGGGGGGTACTAATGAAAAACTGTTTTTT.

J is TRBJ2-1 and V is TRBV4-1; TRBD2 matches 10 bases. The V gene end was trimmed by 0 bases and the J gene end by 6 bases; junction bases not matched to a gene: 8. This CDR3 spans 17 amino acids. Germline V gene lookup returns CDR1 MGHRA and CDR2 YSYEKL. The CDR3 is CASSQESPSGSVNEQFF. The CDR3 DNA sequence: TGCGCCAGCAGCCAAGAATCCCCTAGCGGGAGTGTCAATGAGCAGTTCTTC.

The chain joins TRBV6-5 to TRBJ1-1; 7 bases fit TRBD1. There are 14 residues in the CDR3. Germline loops: CDR1 MNHEY, CDR2 SVGAGI. The ends lost 7 bases at V and 8 bases at J; junction bases unmatched: 13. The CDR3 DNA sequence: TGTGCCAGCACCCTAGTGGTGGTGGGACAGGAAGCTTTCTTT. It is translated as CASTLVVVGQEAFF.

This clone appeared once. This chain joins TRBV19 and TRBJ2-1; 7 bases align to TRBD2. The CDR3 has 15 amino acids. Unmatched junction bases numbered 12, after V lost 5 bases and J lost 8 bases. Germline CDR1 and CDR2: LNHDA and SQIVND (reference sequence). The CDR3 is CASSPPSGQHDEQFF. For the CDR3, the DNA is TGTGCCAGTAGTCCCCCTAGCGGACAACATGATGAGCAGTTCTTC.

The chain has TRBV5-6 and TRBJ2-2, with a possible D match to TRBD2 (6 bases). CDR1 and CDR2 from the germline V gene are SGHDT and YYEEEE. V was clipped by 0 bases and J by 5 bases, with 8 bases between them. The CDR3 runs 14 residues. As DNA, the CDR3 is TGTGCCAGCAGCTTGGCGGGGGATACCGGGGAGCTGTTTTTT. Amino acids: CASSLAGDTGELFF.

The chain recombines TRBV4-3 with TRBJ2-3; TRBD1 matches 10 bases. Trimming cost V 6 bases and J 4 bases; bases outside gene matches: 7. This CDR3 has 15 amino acids. CDR1 and CDR2 from the germline V gene are LGHNA and YSLEER. The CDR3 DNA sequence: TGCGCCAGCAGTGGGGACAGGGGAGGGCCAGATACGCAGTATTTT. As protein: CASSGDRGGPDTQYF.

The sample holds one count of this clone. V and J are TRBV11-2 and TRBJ2-1, with 15 bases aligning to TRBD2. Trimming at V came to 1 base and at J to 8 bases, leaving 6 bases not matched to a gene. This CDR3 spans 17 amino acids. Germline V CDR1 and CDR2: SGHAT, FQNNGV. CDR3 sequence reads: CASSLVGGLAGGYEQFF. The CDR3 bases are TGTGCCAGCAGCTTAGTTGGGGGACTAGCGGGAGGCTATGAGCAGTTCTTC.

The V and J genes are TRBV3-1 (or the pseudogene TRBV3-2) and TRBJ2-4; a weak D match, TRBD2 (5 bases). The V end was cut by 0 bases, the J end by 7 bases, with 19 bases between. CDR3 size: 17 residues. Germline lookup yields CDR1 LGHDT and CDR2 YNNKEL (reference sequence). This CDR3 reads CASSQDSLALSSNIQYF. CDR3 DNA sequence: TGTGCCAGCAGCCAAGATTCCCTAGCATTGTCAAGCAACATTCAGTACTTC.

The chain employs TRBV2 and TRBJ2-1, with 12 nucleotides matching TRBD2. Germline lookup yields CDR1 SNHLY and CDR2 FYNNEI. With V trimmed by 6 bases and J by 0 bases, 9 bases remained unmatched. The CDR3 extends over 18 amino acids. Here the CDR3 reads CASSPGLAGPSSYNEQFF. As DNA, the CDR3 is TGTGCCAGCAGCCCGGGACTAGCGGGCCCCAGCTCCTACAATGAGCAGTTCTTC. Full variable domain (rest looked up from reference TRBV2 and TRBJ2-1): EPEVTQTPSHQVTQMGQEVILRCVPISNHLYFYWYRQILGQKVEFLVSFYNNEISEKSEIFDDQFSVERPDGSNFTLKIRSTKLEDSAMYFCASSPGLAGPSSYNEQFFGPGTRLTVL.

The V and J genes are TRBV3-1 (or the pseudogene TRBV3-2) and TRBJ2-3, with TRBD2 matching over 8 bases. Trimming took 8 bases from V and 1 from J; bases not matched to a gene: 11. Germline values: CDR1 LGHDT, CDR2 YNNKEL (reference sequence). This CDR3 is built from 16 residues. As DNA, the CDR3 is TGTGCCAGCCGAGATCGGGGACTAGGCCGCACAGATACGCAGTATTTT. Its protein product is CASRDRGLGRTDTQYF.

This rearrangement joins TRBV28 to TRBJ1-5; 8 nucleotides line up with TRBD1. V lost 1 base and J lost 7; bases outside the gene matches: 6. In germline, CDR1 is MDHEN, CDR2 SYDVKM. The CDR3 covers 15 residues. Here the CDR3 reads CASSLLTGEEQPQHF. In DNA form, the CDR3 reads TGTGCCAGCAGTTTATTGACAGGGGAAGAACAGCCCCAGCATTTT.

CDR3 in DNA: TGTGCCAGCAGTAGACGGACAGGGGATGAGCAGTTCTTC. Translating gives CASSRRTGDEQFF. The V and J genes are TRBV12-3 or TRBV12-4 and TRBJ2-1, with TRBD1 matching 9 bases. V gave up 5 bases and J gave up 8 bases; unmatched junction bases: 4. The CDR3 has 13 amino acids.

The V and J genes are TRBV11-3 and TRBJ2-1; TRBD2 matches at 10 bases. The length of the CDR3 is 16 residues. Germline V gene data show CDR1 as SGHNT and CDR2 as YENEEA. The junction had 10 bases not matched to a gene; V was cut back by 7 bases and J by 4 bases. CDR3 loop: CASTPGGAGGYNEQFF. CDR3 coding DNA: TGTGCCAGCACCCCGGGGGGAGCGGGAGGGTACAATGAGCAGTTCTTC.

The J gene is TRBJ1-5, the V gene TRBV6-5; D call uncertain. The V and J ends lost 6 bases and 6 bases respectively, with 18 bases between them. This CDR3 has 15 amino acids. Germline V gene sequence: CDR1 MNHEY, CDR2 SVGAGI. DNA for the CDR3: TGTGCCAGCAGACCGACATTCGTCGCCAGTCAGCCCCAGCATTTT. Protein product: CASRPTFVASQPQHF.

This clone appeared a few times. The chain joins TRBV24-1 to TRBJ1-5, with D perhaps matching TRBD1 (5 bases). This CDR3 is 14 amino acids long. The germline CDR1 and CDR2 sequences are KGHDR and SFDVKD. The V end lost 0 bases, the J end lost 7 bases, and 9 bases lay between the germline ends. CDR3 region: CATSDLGGNQPQHF. Here the CDR3 DNA reads TGTGCCACCAGTGATTTGGGGGGGAACCAGCCCCAGCATTTT.

The rearrangement uses TRBV19 and TRBJ2-3; TRBD2 might be the D (6 bases). This CDR3 region has 15 residues. V was cut by 4 bases and J by 2 bases, with 13 bases left in between. CDR1 is LNHDA, CDR2 SQIVND, per germline (reference sequence). The CDR3 sequence: CASSNGAGNTDTQYF. CDR3 coding DNA: TGTGCCAGTAGTAACGGGGCGGGAAACACAGATACGCAGTATTTT.